Below are 6 T cell receptor beta chains sequenced from a single sample in a study of neurological immune-mediated disorders. TCRdb reprocessed the 5' RACE reads with MiXCR, giving one entry per CDR3 protein. The table lists about 79,000 distinct CDR3 sequences, roughly an eighth of them singletons. The sequencing sample was made of PBMCs. These receptors were collected from a woman between 45 and 65 years old in good health.

This clonotype was found many times. The rearrangement joins TRBV15 to TRBJ2-7, with 8 bases that match TRBD1. The CDR3 loop spans 13 amino acids. With V trimmed by 0 bases and J by 10 bases, 5 bases remained unmatched. The germline CDR1 and CDR2 sequences are LNHNV and YYDKDF (reference sequence). The CDR3 DNA reads TGTGCCACCAGCAGAGAGGGGACAGGACTACAGTACTTC. Translated: CATSREGTGLQYF.

At least ten counts were recorded for this clonotype. The CDR3 region is CASSPPTSGTYNEQFF. The CDR3 nucleotides are TGCGCCAGCAGCCCCCCGACTAGCGGCACCTACAATGAGCAGTTCTTC. This chain joins TRBV5-1 and TRBJ2-1; TRBD2 agrees at 9 bases. Germline values: CDR1 SGHRS, CDR2 YFSETQ. The CDR3 has 16 amino acids. J gave up 2 bases and V 4 bases, and 7 bases lay outside the gene matches. The complete variable domain, with remaining parts taken from reference TRBV5-1 and TRBJ2-1, reads KAGVTQTPRYLIKTRGQQVTLSCSPISGHRSVSWYQQTPGQGLQFLFEYFSETQRNKGNFPGRFSGRQFSNSRSEMNVSTLELGDSALYLCASSPPTSGTYNEQFFGPGTRLTVL.

This clonotype has only a few counts. This chain links TRBV29-1 with TRBJ1-3; D is ambiguous. Germline V CDR1 and CDR2: SQVTM, ANQGSEA. There are 13 residues in the CDR3. The V gene lost 4 bases and the J gene lost 0 bases, with 7 bases spanning the gap. CDR3 amino acids: CSVAESSGNTIYF. DNA of the CDR3: TGCAGCGTTGCGGAGTCCTCTGGAAACACCATATATTTT.

This chain connects TRBV20-1 to TRBJ2-2, with D possibly being TRBD2 (6 bases). This CDR3 has 16 amino acids. Germline V gene sequence: CDR1 DFQATT, CDR2 SNEGSKA (reference sequence). V dropped 0 bases and J dropped 5 bases, with 16 bases sitting between them. Written as DNA, the CDR3 is TGCAGTGCTAGAGATCGTCGCGGGGCTGGGACCGGGGAGCTGTTTTTT. It specifies CSARDRRGAGTGELFF.

This clonotype was picked up many times. V is TRBV4-1 and J is TRBJ2-1, with 8 bases identical to TRBD2. The length of the CDR3 is 15 residues. Germline loops: CDR1 MGHRA, CDR2 YSYEKL. Trimming removed 5 bases from V and 6 bases from J; junction bases left unmatched: 9. CDR3 DNA sequence: TGCGCCAGCAGCTCGCCCGGGACTAGGAGCAATGAGCAGTTCTTC. Residues: CASSSPGTRSNEQFF.

In this sample, this clonotype turned up many times. This sequence joins TRBV7-2 and TRBJ2-3; 12 positions agree with TRBD2. Germline-derived CDR1 and CDR2 are SGHTA and FQGNSA. V shed 5 bases and J 4 bases; nucleotides not matched to a gene: 7. The CDR3 is made up of 16 amino acids. The CDR3 loop reads CASSPSGGAMADTQYF. The CDR3 nucleotides read TGTGCCAGCAGCCCTAGCGGGGGGGCGATGGCAGATACGCAGTATTTT.